Listed below are T cell receptor beta chains from one sample, sequenced in a study of PD-1 and CTLA-4 blockade in melanoma. The method was immunoSEQ multiplex PCR; TCRdb's version includes in-frame clones alone and lacks a portion of them. The table records 8,500 to 13,000 clones, 82% of them present only once. This sample comprised CD8+ T cells from peripheral blood, obtained from a patient given anti-PD-1 treatment. The receptors here all came from a human donor with melanoma. Both conserved end residues are part of each CDR3. The D gene is left open where the match is weak. The size of a clone is reported for some rows only, either as once, few or many, or as a class for expanded clones.

TRBD1 | TRBJ1-4 | TRBV2 | . | CASQDRDNEKLFF | TGTGCCAGTCAGGACAGGGATAATGAAAAACTGTTTTTT
. | TRBJ2-2 | TRBV7-8 | few | CASSPAVTANTGELFF | TGTGCCAGCAGCCCAGCGGTGACAGCGAACACCGGGGAGCTGTTTTTT
. | TRBJ1-2 | TRBV2 | . | CASSEPFEGGFSPSGGYTF | TGTGCCAGCAGTGAGCCCTTTGAGGGCGGATTTAGTCCTTCGGGCGGCTACACCTTC
TRBD2 | TRBJ2-1 | TRBV24-1 | . | CATSRLAGEINEQFF | TGTGCCACCAGTAGACTAGCGGGAGAAATAAATGAGCAGTTCTTC
. | TRBJ1-2 | TRBV11-3 | few | CASSLRPPRGGYTF | TGTGCCAGCAGCTTAAGGCCCCCAAGGGGTGGCTACACCTTC
. | TRBJ2-1 | TRBV2 | . | CASSEVSSYNEQFF | TGTGCCAGCAGTGAGGTGAGCTCCTACAATGAGCAGTTCTTC
TRBD1 | TRBJ1-2 | TRBV6-1 | . | CASSETGTASNYGYTF | TGTGCCAGCAGTGAAACGGGGACAGCCAGTAACTATGGCTACACCTTC
. | TRBJ1-1 | TRBV5-1 | . | CASSLNRVQEAFF | TGCGCCAGCAGCTTAAACAGGGTACAGGAAGCTTTCTTT
. | TRBJ2-7 | TRBV7-9 | . | CASSLGPRVYEQYF | TGTGCCAGCAGCTTAGGCCCCAGGGTATACGAGCAGTACTTC
. | TRBJ1-3 | TRBV10-3 | . | CAISESMAPPPRAGNTIYF | TGTGCCATCAGTGAGTCGATGGCCCCCCCACCTCGAGCGGGAAACACCATATATTTT
. | TRBJ2-7 | TRBV27 | . | CASSLSISGTSYEQYF | TGTGCCAGCAGTTTATCGATAAGCGGGACATCCTACGAGCAGTACTTC
. | TRBJ2-5 | TRBV7-8 | . | CASSLFVRETQYF | TGTGCCAGCAGCTTATTTGTCCGAGAGACCCAGTACTTC
. | TRBJ1-5 | TRBV2 | . | CASSGPGSYSNQPQHF | TGTGCCAGCAGTGGACCAGGGTCCTATAGCAATCAGCCCCAGCATTTT
. | TRBJ1-1 | TRBV5-6 | . | CASSLGTITEAFF | TGTGCCAGCAGCTTGGGGACGATCACTGAAGCTTTCTTT
TRBD2 | TRBJ2-3 | TRBV11-3 | once | CASSITSGDTDTQYF | TGTGCCAGCAGTATCACTAGCGGGGACACAGATACGCAGTATTTT
. | TRBJ2-7 | TRBV15 | . | CATSRAYEQYF | TGTGCCACCAGCAGAGCCTACGAGCAGTACTTC
. | TRBJ1-1 | TRBV6-5 | . | CASSYGGSTEAFF | TGTGCCAGCAGTTACGGGGGGAGTACTGAAGCTTTCTTT
TRBD1 | TRBJ1-4 | TRBV4-3 | . | CASSQDGTAEKLFF | TGCGCCAGCAGCCAAGATGGGACAGCTGAAAAACTGTTTTTT
. | TRBJ2-7 | TRBV6-5 | . | CASSYAGVDYEQYF | TGTGCCAGCAGTTACGCAGGGGTTGACTACGAGCAGTACTTC
. | TRBJ1-1 | TRBV11-2 | . | CASSLSSGGNTEAFF | TGTGCCAGCAGCTTATCTTCTGGGGGAAACACTGAAGCTTTCTTT
. | TRBJ2-1 | TRBV5-8 | . | CASSEPGLAYYNEQFF | TGTGCCAGCAGCGAACCGGGACTCGCCTATTACAATGAGCAGTTCTTC
TRBD1 | TRBJ2-7 | TRBV15 | . | CATSNEGQGYEQYF | TGTGCCACCAGCAACGAGGGACAGGGTTACGAGCAGTACTTC
. | TRBJ1-1 | TRBV5-6 | . | CASSFREDEAFF | TGTGCCAGCAGCTTCAGGGAGGATGAAGCTTTCTTT
. | TRBJ2-1 | TRBV29-1 | once | CSVVLQDNEQFF | TGCAGCGTTGTTTTACAGGACAATGAGCAGTTCTTC
. | TRBJ1-5 | TRBV6-2/TRBV6-3 | few | CASSYGGIQPQHF | TGTGCCAGCAGTTACGGGGGAATACAGCCCCAGCATTTT
TRBD1 | TRBJ1-6 | TRBV4-3 | few | CASSPGQGNSPLHF | TGCGCCAGCAGCCCTGGACAGGGAAATTCACCCCTCCACTTT
. | TRBJ2-2 | TRBV6-6 | . | CASTQHLTGELFF | TGTGCCAGCACTCAACACCTCACCGGGGAGCTGTTTTTT
TRBD2 | TRBJ2-1 | TRBV6-5 | . | CASSYRAGGPNYEQFF | TGTGCCAGCAGTTACAGAGCGGGGGGACCCAACTATGAGCAGTTCTTC
TRBD2 | TRBJ2-7 | TRBV7-7 | . | CASSPLAGGSYEQYF | TGTGCTAGCAGCCCACTAGCGGGGGGCTCCTACGAGCAGTACTTC
. | TRBJ1-6 | TRBV4-1 | . | CASSQEGTDNSPLHF | TGCGCCAGCAGCCAAGAAGGAACGGATAATTCACCCCTCCACTTT
TRBD2 | TRBJ2-7 | TRBV11-2 | . | CASSLFGAGGSYLAYEQYF | TGTGCCAGCAGCTTATTTGGAGCGGGGGGATCTTATTTAGCCTACGAGCAGTACTTC
TRBD2 | TRBJ2-3 | TRBV2 | once | CASSDERDTDTQYF | TGTGCCAGCAGTGACGAGCGGGACACAGATACGCAGTATTTT
TRBD2 | TRBJ2-1 | TRBV6-1 | . | CASSEALGERERYNEQFF | TGTGCCAGCAGTGAAGCGTTAGGCGAGCGGGAGCGCTACAATGAGCAGTTCTTC
. | TRBJ2-1 | TRBV12-3/TRBV12-4 | . | CAIWGERGEQFF | TGTGCCATCTGGGGGGAGAGGGGTGAGCAGTTCTTC
. | TRBJ2-5 | TRBV4-1 | . | CASSQVTHRDGRETQYF | TGCGCCAGCAGCCAAGTTACCCACAGGGACGGTAGGGAGACCCAGTACTTC
TRBD2 | TRBJ2-7 | TRBV27 | . | CASSWSSGSPYEQYF | TGTGCCAGCAGTTGGAGTAGCGGGAGTCCCTACGAGCAGTACTTC
. | TRBJ1-1 | TRBV7-8 | large | CASSLLNMNTEAFF | TGTGCCAGCAGCTTACTGAACATGAACACTGAAGCTTTCTTT
. | TRBJ2-1 | TRBV10-3 | once | CAISRGGATNEQFF | TGTGCCATCAGTAGGGGGGGGGCAACCAATGAGCAGTTCTTC
TRBD1 | TRBJ1-2 | TRBV2 | . | CASSDEGRGLPYGYTF | TGTGCCAGCAGTGATGAGGGCAGGGGGCTCCCCTATGGCTACACCTTC
TRBD1 | TRBJ2-1 | TRBV7-8 | . | CASSFGQGWPYNEQFF | TGTGCCAGCAGCTTCGGACAGGGGTGGCCCTACAATGAGCAGTTCTTC
TRBD2 | TRBJ2-5 | TRBV27 | . | CASSAIAGGIETQYF | TGTGCCAGCAGCGCAATAGCGGGGGGGATTGAGACCCAGTACTTC
. | TRBJ2-7 | TRBV11-2 | . | CASTFGPRTQGEQYF | TGTGCCAGCACCTTTGGACCTCGCACGCAGGGCGAGCAGTACTTC
. | TRBJ1-2 | TRBV7-2 | once | CASSLGGGNGYTF | TGTGCCAGCAGCTTAGGGGGGGGAAACGGCTACACCTTC
. | TRBJ2-1 | TRBV27 | once | CASSLGDHEQFF | TGTGCCAGCAGTTTGGGGGACCATGAGCAGTTCTTC
. | TRBJ1-1 | TRBV28 | . | CASGLSRVVPAFF | TGTGCCAGCGGACTGAGCCGGGTGGTACCAGCTTTCTTT
. | TRBJ2-2 | TRBV7-9 | . | CASSLVLGMDGELFF | TGTGCCAGCAGCTTAGTTCTGGGAATGGACGGGGAGCTGTTTTTT
. | TRBJ1-1 | TRBV7-6 | . | CASSLEESTEAFF | TGTGCCAGCAGCTTAGAGGAGAGCACTGAAGCTTTCTTT
. | TRBJ2-3 | TRBV6-2/TRBV6-3 | . | CASSLVIRSTDTQYF | TGTGCCAGCAGTTTAGTGATCAGGAGCACAGATACGCAGTATTTT
. | TRBJ2-5 | TRBV5-4 | . | CASSWDSQETQYF | TGTGCCAGCAGCTGGGACTCCCAAGAGACCCAGTACTTC
. | TRBJ1-1 | TRBV6-5 | . | CASSYSIQANTEAFF | TGTGCCAGCAGTTACTCCATACAAGCGAACACTGAAGCTTTCTTT
TRBD2 | TRBJ2-1 | TRBV11-3 | . | CASSFKLAGGFDEQFF | TGTGCCAGCAGCTTCAAACTAGCGGGGGGTTTCGATGAGCAGTTCTTC
TRBD2 | TRBJ2-1 | TRBV4-2 | few | CASSQDTPAGPYNEQFF | TGTGCCAGCAGCCAAGATACCCCAGCGGGACCCTACAATGAGCAGTTCTTC
. | TRBJ2-5 | TRBV6-5 | large | CASSPGETQYF | TGTGCCAGCAGTCCCGGGGAGACCCAGTACTTC
. | TRBJ2-7 | TRBV11-3 | . | CASSLGGVSSYEQYF | TGTGCCAGCAGCTTGGGGGGCGTAAGCTCCTACGAGCAGTACTTC
TRBD2 | TRBJ2-1 | TRBV6-5 | . | CASSWTSGNYNEQFF | TGTGCCAGCAGCTGGACTAGCGGGAATTACAATGAGCAGTTCTTC
. | TRBJ2-7 | TRBV7-8 | . | CASSLAVGLSAVEQYF | TGTGCCAGCAGCTTAGCCGTGGGACTCTCGGCCGTGGAGCAGTACTTC
. | TRBJ2-3 | TRBV12-3/TRBV12-4 | . | CASSLSRADTQYF | TGTGCCAGCAGTTTGTCCAGGGCAGATACGCAGTATTTT
TRBD2 | TRBJ2-1 | TRBV27 | . | CASSLTGTRRDEQFF | TGTGCCAGCAGTTTAACCGGGACTAGAAGGGATGAGCAGTTCTTC
. | TRBJ2-2 | TRBV7-9 | . | CASSYFTGELFF | TGTGCCAGCAGCTACTTCACCGGGGAGCTGTTTTTT